This T cell receptor (beta chain) was found in a study of T-cell reconstitution after alpha-beta-depleted transplantation in children. Trimming took off 5 bases at V and 8 bases at J, with 16 bases between the two ends. This CDR3 spans 15 amino acids. Germline CDR1 reads SGHAT; CDR2 reads FQNNGV. Using unique molecular identifiers, the investigators prepared the TCRbeta library. MiXCR was run by TCRdb on the PCR reads, yielding one entry per CDR3 protein. The sample has approximately 270,000 distinct CDR3 sequences, roughly 9.5% seen once. The source is a human donor who donated a stem cell graft to a child with SCID. The material sequenced was PBMCs from the stem cell graft donor, taken from the stem cell graft. The chain employs TRBV11-2 and TRBJ1-6; no definite D call. The CDR3 sequence is CASSRWPGGDSPLHF. The CDR3 DNA reads as TGTGCCAGCAGCCGCTGGCCAGGAGGTGATTCACCCCTCCACTTT. Drawing the rest from reference TRBV11-2 and TRBJ1-6, the complete variable domain is EAGVAQSPRYKIIEKRQSVAFWCNPISGHATLYWYQQILGQGPKLLIQFQNNGVVDDSQLPKDRFSAERLKGVDSTLKIQPAKLEDSAVYLCASSRWPGGDSPLHFGNGTRLTVT.